The 25 T cell receptor beta chains in this list originate from one sample, sequenced in a study of blood T cells in healthy people across ages. A sample-barcoded 5' primer and a J-beta primer mix were used in a second PCR of roughly 6 to 11 cycles. TCRdb re-called the 5' RACE reads through MiXCR, storing one row per CDR3 protein. The table lists around 520,000 distinct CDR3 sequences, about 29% of them singletons. These data were also reused for a study on T cells of mothers and their children.

The sample comprised blood. The receptor set was obtained from a boy aged 2 to 10 in good health.

V usage is TRBV6-5 and J usage is TRBJ2-3; the D is unclear. This CDR3 has 14 amino acids. Germline CDR1 is MNHEY and CDR2 is SVGAGI. The ends were cut back, 2 bases at V and 0 bases at J, with 6 bases in the middle. In DNA form, the CDR3 reads TGTGCCAGCAGTTACGCACCTAGCACAGATACGCAGTATTTT. Amino acids: CASSYAPSTDTQYF.

The sample holds many counts of this clonotype. The chain is built from TRBV6-6 and TRBJ2-7, with D perhaps TRBD1 (5 bases). Germline V lookup: CDR1 MNHNY, CDR2 SVGAGI (reference sequence). The length of the CDR3 is 14 residues. The V end lost 2 bases, the J end lost 0 bases, and 8 bases lay between the germline ends. The DNA for the CDR3 is TGTGCCAGCAGTTACACGACAGACTCCTACGAGCAGTACTTC. Translation gives CASSYTTDSYEQYF.

The V and J genes are TRBV6-1 and TRBJ2-2, with TRBD2 as a possible D gene (6 bases). The CDR3 consists of 16 residues. V was trimmed by 8 bases and J by 0 bases, leaving 16 bases between them. In germline, CDR1 is MNHNS, CDR2 SASEGT. The CDR3 sequence is CASRPVRGSNTGELFF. For the CDR3, the DNA is TGTGCCAGCCGACCCGTCCGGGGGTCGAACACCGGGGAGCTGTTTTTT.

This clonotype was seen only a few times. CDR3 in amino acids: CASSQNIVRGGTEAFF. The CDR3, as DNA: TGCGCCAGCAGCCAAAATATTGTCAGGGGAGGCACTGAAGCTTTCTTT. The V call is TRBV4-1, the J call TRBJ1-1; D perhaps matches TRBD1 (6 bases). The length of the CDR3 is 16 residues. The V end was cut by 2 bases, the J end by 4 bases, with 17 bases between. CDR1 is MGHRA, CDR2 YSYEKL, per germline.

The chain has TRBV7-9 and TRBJ2-5; 11 positions agree with TRBD2. Germline CDR1 SEHNR, CDR2 FQNEAQ (reference sequence). CDR3 length equals 16 residues. V shed 3 bases and J 1 base; nucleotides not matched to a gene: 4. The CDR3 sequence: CASSFLAGGFQETQYF. The CDR3 nucleotides read TGTGCCAGCAGCTTCTTAGCGGGGGGGTTCCAAGAGACCCAGTACTTC.

Only a few counts were recorded for this clonotype. The V call is TRBV6-6, the J call TRBJ2-1; no clear D gene. The CDR3 covers 13 residues. The germline V gene has CDR1 MNHNY and CDR2 SVGAGI (reference sequence). Deletions cut 6 bases from V and 5 bases from J, with 11 bases between. The DNA of the CDR3 is TGTGCCAGCAGGCCCGGGTTGAACAATGAGCAGTTCTTC. Residues: CASRPGLNNEQFF.

This clonotype was found a few times. The chain uses TRBV27 and TRBJ2-5; TRBD2 agrees at 9 bases. The J call may be incorrect, as the DNA end agrees better with TRBJ2-1. CDR3 length: 15 amino acids. Per germline, CDR1 MNHEY and CDR2 SMNVEV (reference sequence). The CDR3 DNA reads TGTGCCAGCAGTTTCGGCGGGAGGGGCTACAATGAGCAGTTCTTC. This gives the protein CASSFGGRGYNEQFF.

The V and J genes are TRBV28 and TRBJ2-1, with D perhaps given as TRBD1 or TRBD2 (6 bases each). This CDR3 is built from 15 residues. Deletions cut 5 bases from V and 1 base from J, with 12 bases between. Germline V gives CDR1 MDHEN, CDR2 SYDVKM. The CDR3 DNA is TGTGCCAGCAGTGGGGGGCCGTCATCCTACAATGAGCAGTTCTTC. This codes for CASSGGPSSYNEQFF.

The V call is TRBV14, the J call TRBJ2-1; perhaps TRBD2 as D (6 bases). CDR1 and CDR2 from the germline V gene are SGHDN and FVKESK. Trimming cost V 6 bases and J 0 bases, with 12 bases left between them. There are 15 residues in the CDR3. The CDR3 nucleotides are TGTGCCAGCAGTCGGGGGAGGATCTCCTACAATGAGCAGTTCTTC. Translating gives CASSRGRISYNEQFF.

This clonotype was counted only a few times. This rearrangement joins TRBV7-8 to TRBJ1-1; the match to TRBD1 covers 7 bases. V shed 1 base, J shed 6 bases, and the junction held 8 bases outside the gene matches. Looked up from germline, CDR1 is SGHVS and CDR2 is FQNEAQ. The length of the CDR3 is 15 residues. CDR3 nucleotide sequence: TGTGCCAGCAGCTTAGAGGGGCAGGGGGGTGCTGAAGCTTTCTTT. Encoded protein: CASSLEGQGGAEAFF. The entire variable domain, with the rest obtained from reference TRBV7-8 and TRBJ1-1, is as follows: GAGVSQSPRYKVAKRGQDVALRCDPISGHVSLFWYQQALGQGPEFLTYFQNEAQLDKSGLPSDRFFAERPEGSVSTLKIQRTQQEDSAVYLCASSLEGQGGAEAFFGQGTRLTVV.

CDR3 protein: CASSQVLAGGAPDTQYF. The CDR3 bases are TGCGCCAGCAGCCAAGTCTTGGCGGGGGGGGCACCAGATACGCAGTATTTT. The chain carries TRBV4-1 and TRBJ2-3, with TRBD2 identical over 9 bases. The CDR3 sequence is 17 residues long. Germline CDR1 MGHRA, CDR2 YSYEKL. J gave up 4 bases and V 1 base, and 9 bases lay outside the gene matches.

The gene calls are TRBV29-1 and TRBJ2-1; possible D gene TRBD2, 6 bases. The DNA end favors TRBJ2-7, so the J call may be wrong. Germline V lookup: CDR1 SQVTM, CDR2 ANQGSEA. The CDR3 totals 12 residues. The CDR3 DNA reads as TGCAGCGTTGAGACTAGTGTCTTGGAGCAGTACTTC. Translated, it gives CSVETSVLEQYF.

There are a few counts of this clonotype. The V and J genes are TRBV7-6 and TRBJ2-7; 11 positions match TRBD2. Per germline, CDR1 SGHVS and CDR2 FNYEAQ. Trimming took 5 bases from V and 6 from J; bases not matched to a gene: 9. The CDR3 runs to 15 residues. CDR3 in amino acids: CASSGFGTSGAEQYF. In DNA, the CDR3 is TGTGCCAGCAGCGGCTTTGGGACTAGCGGCGCCGAGCAGTACTTC. Combining the CDR3 with reference TRBV7-6 and TRBJ2-7 gives the whole variable domain GAGVSQSPRYKVTKRGQDVALRCDPISGHVSLYWYRQALGQGPEFLTYFNYEAQQDKSGLPNDRFSAERPEGSISTLTIQRTEQRDSAMYRCASSGFGTSGAEQYFGPGTRLTVT.

V is TRBV14 and J is TRBJ2-1, with a tentative D call TRBD1 (9 bases). CDR1 and CDR2 from the germline V gene are SGHDN and FVKESK. V was shortened by 7 bases and J by 7 bases, with 32 bases between the two germline ends. This CDR3 has 19 amino acids. CDR3 in amino acids: CASNSGTGILTGGANEQFF. In DNA, the CDR3 is TGTGCCAGCAACTCCGGGACAGGGATTCTGACGGGAGGGGCGAATGAGCAGTTCTTC.

V is TRBV5-5 and J is TRBJ2-1; the match to TRBD2 covers 14 bases. This CDR3 has 20 amino acids. With 4 bases clipped from V and 0 bases from J, the junction kept 12 bases outside the gene matches. From germline, CDR1 is SGHKS and CDR2 YYEKEE (reference sequence). The DNA for the CDR3 is TGTGCCAGCAGCGCCTCCCGGGGACTAGCGGGGGTGAGCTCCTACAATGAGCAGTTCTTC. This sequence encodes CASSASRGLAGVSSYNEQFF.

This clonotype was seen more than once but under ten times. J is TRBJ2-5 and V is TRBV3-1; 7 bases map to TRBD2. The J call may be in error: the DNA end matches TRBJ2-1 better. This CDR3 contains 16 residues. CDR1 LGHDT and CDR2 YNNKEL come from the germline V gene (reference sequence). CDR3 sequence reads: CASSPSLSGDINEQFF. CDR3 nucleotide sequence: TGTGCCAGCAGCCCCTCGCTAAGCGGGGATATCAATGAGCAGTTCTTC.

Points on this clonotype: An end of the junction differs from the germline gene, which may be a read error. The chain joins TRBV7-9 to TRBJ1-2; 10 bases are a match to TRBD1. Germline assignment: CDR1 SEHNR and CDR2 FQNEAQ (reference sequence). The CDR3 runs 14 residues. For the CDR3, the DNA is TGTGCCGGCAGCCCGCGGGACAGGGGTTATGGCTACACCTTC. Encoded protein: CAGSPRDRGYGYTF.

Only one count was recorded for this clonotype. The V gene is TRBV12-3 or TRBV12-4, the J gene TRBJ2-1, with 9 bases aligning to TRBD2. There are 16 residues in the CDR3. V trimming: 5 bases; J trimming: 8 bases; junction bases outside the gene matches: 13. The chain's CDR3 is CASSATRLAGSDEQFF. In DNA form, the CDR3 reads TGTGCCAGCAGTGCGACGCGGCTAGCGGGGAGTGATGAGCAGTTCTTC.

This clonotype was seen a handful of times. J is TRBJ1-3 and V is TRBV20-1; tentatively, D is TRBD1 (6 bases). Germline V CDR1 and CDR2: DFQATT, SNEGSKA (reference sequence). The CDR3 loop spans 11 amino acids. Between the trimmed V and J ends, which lost 6 bases and 4 bases, there was a span of 7 bases. The CDR3 protein is CSAGGGNTIYF. CDR3 bases: TGCAGTGCAGGGGGGGGAAACACCATATATTTT.

This chain links TRBV3-1 with TRBJ1-6; D perhaps matches TRBD1 (5 bases). The CDR3 has 14 residues. In germline, CDR1 is LGHDT, CDR2 YNNKEL (reference sequence). V lost 0 bases, J lost 10 bases, and 10 bases lay in between. The CDR3 DNA is TGTGCCAGCAGCCAAGAACCCGGGGGGTCACCCCTCCACTTT. The encoded protein is CASSQEPGGSPLHF.

The sample holds a few counts of this clonotype. The chain uses TRBV14 and TRBJ2-5; D is perhaps TRBD2 (6 bases). Matching the DNA end better, TRBJ2-7 makes the J call doubtful. This CDR3 is built from 16 residues. Germline V CDR1 and CDR2: SGHDN, FVKESK. CDR3 nucleotide sequence: TGTGCCAGCAGCCAAGTGGGGGGATCTCCCCTCTACGAGCAGTACTTC. Its protein is CASSQVGGSPLYEQYF.

V gene TRBV13 combines with J gene TRBJ2-5, with 10 nucleotides matching TRBD1. The CDR3 runs to 15 residues. With V trimmed by 3 bases and J by 13 bases, 14 bases remained unmatched. Germline values: CDR1 PRHDT, CDR2 FYEKMQ (reference sequence). DNA of the CDR3: TGTGCCAGCAGCTTCGGGACAGGGGATCGCTACGAGCTGTACTTC. It translates to CASSFGTGDRYELYF.

The chain employs TRBV5-1 and TRBJ2-7; 11 bases are a match to TRBD2. The CDR3 sequence is 15 residues long. From germline, CDR1 is SGHRS and CDR2 YFSETQ. V shed 2 bases, J shed 3 bases, and the junction held 4 bases outside the gene matches. CDR3 bases: TGCGCCAGCAGCTTTTCTAGCGGGGGGTTCTACGAGCAGTACTTC. This sequence encodes CASSFSSGGFYEQYF.

The chain joins TRBV25-1 to TRBJ2-5; 8 nucleotides match TRBD2. The CDR3 length is 15 residues. J gave up 2 bases and V 3 bases, and 5 bases lay outside the gene matches. Germline CDR1 and CDR2: MGHDK and SYGVNS. The CDR3 here is CASSDYSGTQETQYF. The CDR3 nucleotides are TGTGCCAGCAGTGACTATAGCGGGACTCAAGAGACCCAGTACTTC.

This clonotype has a handful of counts. This chain uses TRBV7-2 with TRBJ2-5; D gene uncertain. The J call may be faulty, since TRBJ2-1 better matches the DNA end. The CDR3 loop spans 14 amino acids. Looked up from germline, CDR1 is SGHTA and CDR2 is FQGNSA. CDR3 sequence: CASSSTIQEALQFF. The CDR3 nucleotides read TGTGCCAGCAGCTCGACCATCCAAGAGGCGTTACAGTTCTTC.